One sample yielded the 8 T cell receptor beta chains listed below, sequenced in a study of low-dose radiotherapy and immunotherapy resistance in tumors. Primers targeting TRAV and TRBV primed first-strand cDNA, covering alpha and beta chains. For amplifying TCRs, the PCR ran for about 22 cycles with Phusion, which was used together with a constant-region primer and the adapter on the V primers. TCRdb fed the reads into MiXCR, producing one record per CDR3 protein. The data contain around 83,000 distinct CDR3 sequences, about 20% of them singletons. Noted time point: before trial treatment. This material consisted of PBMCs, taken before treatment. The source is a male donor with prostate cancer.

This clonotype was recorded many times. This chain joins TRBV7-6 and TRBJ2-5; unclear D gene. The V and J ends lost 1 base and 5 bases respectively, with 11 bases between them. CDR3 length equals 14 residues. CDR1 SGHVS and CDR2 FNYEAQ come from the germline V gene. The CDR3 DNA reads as TGTGCCAGCAGCTTAGGCAGATTTGTTGAGACCCAGTACTTC. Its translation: CASSLGRFVETQYF.

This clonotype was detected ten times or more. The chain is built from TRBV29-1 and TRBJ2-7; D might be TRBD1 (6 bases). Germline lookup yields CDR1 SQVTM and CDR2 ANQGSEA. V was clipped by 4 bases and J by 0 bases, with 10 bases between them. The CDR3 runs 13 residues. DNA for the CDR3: TGCAGCGTTGTCCAGGGGAGCTCCTACGAGCAGTACTTC. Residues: CSVVQGSSYEQYF.

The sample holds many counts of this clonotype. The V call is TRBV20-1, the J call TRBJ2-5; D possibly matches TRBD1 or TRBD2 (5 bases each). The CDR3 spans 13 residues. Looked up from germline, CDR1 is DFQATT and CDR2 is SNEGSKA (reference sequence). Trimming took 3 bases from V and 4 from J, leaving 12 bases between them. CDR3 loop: CSASLGVGETQYF. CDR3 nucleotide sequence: TGCAGTGCTAGCCTGGGGGTCGGAGAGACCCAGTACTTC.

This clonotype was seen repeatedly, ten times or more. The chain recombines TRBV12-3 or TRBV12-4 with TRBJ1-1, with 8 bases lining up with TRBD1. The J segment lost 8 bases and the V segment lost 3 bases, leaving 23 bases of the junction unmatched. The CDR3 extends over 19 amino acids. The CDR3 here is CASSFSTFWSVKRQGEAFF. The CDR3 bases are TGTGCCAGCAGTTTTTCAACGTTCTGGTCGGTGAAGCGACAGGGGGAAGCTTTCTTT.

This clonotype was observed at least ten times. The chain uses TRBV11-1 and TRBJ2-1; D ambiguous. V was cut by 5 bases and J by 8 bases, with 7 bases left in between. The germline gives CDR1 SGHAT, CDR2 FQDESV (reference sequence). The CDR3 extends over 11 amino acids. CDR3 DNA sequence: TGTGCCAGCAGCCCCTCGGATGAGCAGTTCTTC. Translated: CASSPSDEQFF.

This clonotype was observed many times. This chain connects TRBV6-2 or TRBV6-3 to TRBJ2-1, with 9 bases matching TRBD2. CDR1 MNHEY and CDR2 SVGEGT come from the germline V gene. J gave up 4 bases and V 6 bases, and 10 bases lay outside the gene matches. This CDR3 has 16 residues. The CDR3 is CASSQEVLAGYNEQFF. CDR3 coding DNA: TGTGCCAGCAGCCAAGAAGTCCTAGCGGGGTACAATGAGCAGTTCTTC.

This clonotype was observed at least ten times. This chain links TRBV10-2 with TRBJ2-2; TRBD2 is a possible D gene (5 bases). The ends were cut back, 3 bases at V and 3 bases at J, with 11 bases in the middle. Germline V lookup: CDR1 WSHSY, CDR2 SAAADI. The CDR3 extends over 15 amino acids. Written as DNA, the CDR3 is TGCGCCAGCAGTGATCGCGGGCGGTACACCGGGGAGCTGTTTTTT. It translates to CASSDRGRYTGELFF.

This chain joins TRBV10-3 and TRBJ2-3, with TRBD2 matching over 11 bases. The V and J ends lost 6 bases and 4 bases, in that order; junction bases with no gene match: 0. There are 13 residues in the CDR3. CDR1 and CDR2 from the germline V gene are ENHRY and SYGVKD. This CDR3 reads CAIRGLAADTQYF. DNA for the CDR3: TGTGCCATCAGGGGACTAGCGGCAGATACGCAGTATTTT.